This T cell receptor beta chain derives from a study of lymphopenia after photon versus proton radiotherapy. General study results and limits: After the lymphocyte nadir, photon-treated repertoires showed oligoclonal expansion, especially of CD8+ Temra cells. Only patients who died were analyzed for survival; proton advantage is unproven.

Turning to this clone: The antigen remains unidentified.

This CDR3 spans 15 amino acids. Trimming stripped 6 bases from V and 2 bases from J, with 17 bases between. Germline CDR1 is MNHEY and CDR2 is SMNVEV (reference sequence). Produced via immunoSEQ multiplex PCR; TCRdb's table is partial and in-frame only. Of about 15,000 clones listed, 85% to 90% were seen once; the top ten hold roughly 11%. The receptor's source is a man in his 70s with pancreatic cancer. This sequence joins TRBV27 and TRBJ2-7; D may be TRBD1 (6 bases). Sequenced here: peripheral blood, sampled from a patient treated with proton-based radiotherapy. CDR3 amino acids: CASSLSWDKAYEQYF. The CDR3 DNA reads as TGTGCCAGCAGCCTTAGTTGGGACAAAGCCTACGAGCAGTACTTC.